What follows are 11 T cell receptor beta chains derived from one specimen sequenced in a study of post-analysis software for immune sequencing data. Study results and caveats: A few TRBV segments occurring more often in patients than controls included TRBV5-6, TRBV5-1 and TRBV20-1.

Antigens of these TCRs are unknown. Each TCR beta cDNA library carried unique molecular identifiers. TCRdb passed the PCR reads through MiXCR, listing each CDR3 protein once. The table lists roughly 620,000 distinct CDR3 sequences, about 40% of them singletons. Source material: blood. The source is a girl between 5 and 17 years old with multiple sclerosis.

V is TRBV20-1 and J is TRBJ2-1; the D is unclear. The length of the CDR3 is 15 residues. V lost 2 bases and J lost 1, with 12 bases in between. CDR1 is DFQATT and CDR2 is SNEGSKA in the germline V gene (reference sequence). As DNA, the CDR3 is TGCAGTGCTAGACCCCAGGTGTGGTCCTACAATGAGCAGTTCTTC. Protein: CSARPQVWSYNEQFF.

This clonotype turned up a few times. The chain employs TRBV7-6 and TRBJ2-5; no clear D. V lost 5 bases, J lost 2 bases, and 9 bases lay in between. CDR1 is SGHVS and CDR2 is FNYEAQ in the germline V gene. This CDR3 contains 13 residues. The CDR3 DNA is TGTGCCAGCAGCCCCCTGAATCAAGAGACCCAGTACTTC. It yields the protein CASSPLNQETQYF.

This chain uses TRBV13 with TRBJ2-7; D is unresolved. The CDR3 covers 15 residues. Looked up from germline, CDR1 is PRHDT and CDR2 is FYEKMQ (reference sequence). V was pared by 0 bases and J by 3 bases, with 12 bases between. CDR3 bases: TGTGCCAGCAGCTTAGGAGCAGCCGGAAGCTACGAGCAGTACTTC. This codes for CASSLGAAGSYEQYF.

The CDR3 spells CAISSTGYNEQFF. As DNA, the CDR3 is TGTGCCATCAGTTCCACAGGGTACAATGAGCAGTTCTTC. The rearrangement uses TRBV10-3 and TRBJ2-1; D might be TRBD1 (6 bases). Germline V gene sequence: CDR1 ENHRY, CDR2 SYGVKD. V lost 5 bases to trimming and J lost 4 bases, with 9 bases between them. The CDR3 length is 13 residues.

V usage is TRBV27 and J usage is TRBJ2-7; 14 bases align to TRBD2. The CDR3 extends over 15 amino acids. The germline CDR1 and CDR2 sequences are MNHEY and SMNVEV (reference sequence). Losses at the gene ends were 5 bases for V and 2 bases for J; bases not matched to a gene: 2. The CDR3 nucleotides are TGTGCCAGCAGTGGGACTAGCGGGAGTCCCTACGAGCAGTACTTC. Translating it yields CASSGTSGSPYEQYF.

This sequence joins TRBV3-1 and TRBJ2-4; D is uncertain. Germline lookup yields CDR1 LGHDT and CDR2 YNNKEL (reference sequence). V was cut by 1 base and J by 8 bases, with 15 bases left in between. There are 15 residues in the CDR3. The DNA for the CDR3 is TGTGCCAGCAGCCAAGGGTTCGGCAGGTCGGACATTCAGTACTTC. This gives the protein CASSQGFGRSDIQYF. The whole variable domain, filled in from reference TRBV3-1 and TRBJ2-4, reads DTAVSQTPKYLVTQMGNDKSIKCEQNLGHDTMYWYKQDSKKFLKIMFSYNNKELIINETVPNRFSPKSPDKAHLNLHINSLELGDSAVYFCASSQGFGRSDIQYFGAGTRLSVL.

V is TRBV7-2 and J is TRBJ2-1; 13 bases agree with TRBD2. Germline V gives CDR1 SGHTA, CDR2 FQGNSA. J gave up 1 base and V 6 bases, and 3 bases lay outside the gene matches. The CDR3 has 16 amino acids. CDR3 amino acids: CASRLLAGGSYNEQFF. In nucleotides, the CDR3 is TGTGCCAGCAGATTACTAGCGGGAGGGTCCTACAATGAGCAGTTCTTC.

The chain has TRBV7-9 and TRBJ2-3, with D tentatively TRBD2 (6 bases). In germline, CDR1 is SEHNR, CDR2 FQNEAQ (reference sequence). The CDR3 covers 15 residues. Between the trimmed V and J ends, which lost 5 bases and 2 bases, there was a span of 14 bases. For the CDR3, the DNA is TGTGCCAGCAGCGAGGACTACATGAACACAGATACGCAGTATTTT. Translated: CASSEDYMNTDTQYF.

This chain joins TRBV20-1 and TRBJ2-1; 10 bases align to TRBD2. V was clipped by 1 base and J by 3 bases; unmatched bases: 12. Germline V gene lookup returns CDR1 DFQATT and CDR2 SNEGSKA (reference sequence). This CDR3 is built from 18 residues. The CDR3, as DNA: TGCAGTGCTAGAGCGCTTAGCGGGAGGTCGACGCGCTACAATGAGCAGTTCTTC. Protein: CSARALSGRSTRYNEQFF.

V gene TRBV10-2 combines with J gene TRBJ2-7; TRBD2 matches at 7 bases. Trimming removed 7 bases from V and 6 bases from J; junction bases left unmatched: 12. Germline V CDR1 and CDR2: WSHSY, SAAADI. The CDR3 is 14 residues long. CDR3 sequence reads: CASTSLAKSAEQYF. CDR3 bases: TGCGCCAGCACCTCACTAGCGAAGTCCGCCGAGCAGTACTTC.

The genes are TRBV6-5 and TRBJ1-1, with TRBD1 as a possible D gene (5 bases). Looked up from germline, CDR1 is MNHEY and CDR2 is SVGAGI. The CDR3 loop spans 15 amino acids. Trimming stripped 4 bases from V and 3 bases from J, with 15 bases between. The CDR3 nucleotides are TGTGCCAGCAGTTCGGACCGTCGGGGGGACACTGAAGCTTTCTTT. It specifies CASSSDRRGDTEAFF.